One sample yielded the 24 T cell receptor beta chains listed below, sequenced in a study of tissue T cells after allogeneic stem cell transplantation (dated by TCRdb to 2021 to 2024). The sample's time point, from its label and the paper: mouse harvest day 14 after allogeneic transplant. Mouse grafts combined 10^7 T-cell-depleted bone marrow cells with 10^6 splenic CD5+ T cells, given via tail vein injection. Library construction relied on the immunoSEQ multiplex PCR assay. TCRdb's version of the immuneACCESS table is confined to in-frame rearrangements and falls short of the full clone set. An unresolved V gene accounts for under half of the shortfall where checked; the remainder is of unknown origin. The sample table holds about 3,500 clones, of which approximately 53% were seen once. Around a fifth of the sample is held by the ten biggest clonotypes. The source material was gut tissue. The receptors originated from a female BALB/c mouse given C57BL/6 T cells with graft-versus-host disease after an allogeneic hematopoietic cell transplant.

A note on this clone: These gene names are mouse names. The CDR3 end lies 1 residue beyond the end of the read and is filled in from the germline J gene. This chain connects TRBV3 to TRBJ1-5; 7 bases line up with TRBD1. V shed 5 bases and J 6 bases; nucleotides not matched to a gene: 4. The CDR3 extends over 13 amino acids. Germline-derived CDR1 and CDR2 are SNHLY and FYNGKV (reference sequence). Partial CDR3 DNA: TGTGCCAGCAGCCCCCGACAGGGCCAGGCTCCGCTT. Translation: CASSPRQGQAPL. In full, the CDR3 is CASSPRQGQAPLF.

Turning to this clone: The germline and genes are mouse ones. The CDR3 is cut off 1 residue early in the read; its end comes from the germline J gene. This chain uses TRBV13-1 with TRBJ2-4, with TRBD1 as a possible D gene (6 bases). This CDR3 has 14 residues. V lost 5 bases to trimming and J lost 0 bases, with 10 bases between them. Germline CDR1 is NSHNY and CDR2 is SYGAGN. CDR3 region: CASSPQGSQNTLYF. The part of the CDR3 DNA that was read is TGTGCCAGCAGCCCACAGGGTAGTCAAAACACCTTGTAC.

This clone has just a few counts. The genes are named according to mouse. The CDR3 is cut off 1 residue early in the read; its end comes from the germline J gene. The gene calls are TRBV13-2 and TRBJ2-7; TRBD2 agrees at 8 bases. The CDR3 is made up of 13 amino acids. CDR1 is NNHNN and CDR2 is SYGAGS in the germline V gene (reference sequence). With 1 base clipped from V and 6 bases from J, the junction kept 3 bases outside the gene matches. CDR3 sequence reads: CASGDLTGAEQYF. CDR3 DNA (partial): TGTGCCAGCGGTGATTTGACTGGGGCTGAACAGTAC.

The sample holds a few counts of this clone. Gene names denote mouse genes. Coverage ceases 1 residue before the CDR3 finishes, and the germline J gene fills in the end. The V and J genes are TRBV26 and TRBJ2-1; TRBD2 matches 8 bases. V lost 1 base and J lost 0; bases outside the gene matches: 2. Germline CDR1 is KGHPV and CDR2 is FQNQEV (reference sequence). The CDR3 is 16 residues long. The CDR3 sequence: CASSLYWGYNYAEQFF. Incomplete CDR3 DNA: TGTGCCAGCAGTCTGTACTGGGGGTATAACTATGCTGAGCAGTTC. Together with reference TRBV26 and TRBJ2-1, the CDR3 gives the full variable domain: NSKVIQTPRYLVKGQGQKAKMRCIPEKGHPVVFWYQQNKNNEFKFLINFQNQEVLQQIDMTEKRFSAECPSNSPCSLEIQSSEAGDSALYLCASSLYWGYNYAEQFFGPGTRLTVL.

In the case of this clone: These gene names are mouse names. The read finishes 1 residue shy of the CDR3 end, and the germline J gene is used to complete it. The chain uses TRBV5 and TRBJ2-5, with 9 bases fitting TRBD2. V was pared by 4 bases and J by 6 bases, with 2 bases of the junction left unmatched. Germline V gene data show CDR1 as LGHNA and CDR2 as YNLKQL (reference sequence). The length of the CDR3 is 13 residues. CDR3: CASSLGGADTQYF. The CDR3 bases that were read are TGTGCCAGCAGCCTTGGGGGGGCCGACACCCAGTAC.

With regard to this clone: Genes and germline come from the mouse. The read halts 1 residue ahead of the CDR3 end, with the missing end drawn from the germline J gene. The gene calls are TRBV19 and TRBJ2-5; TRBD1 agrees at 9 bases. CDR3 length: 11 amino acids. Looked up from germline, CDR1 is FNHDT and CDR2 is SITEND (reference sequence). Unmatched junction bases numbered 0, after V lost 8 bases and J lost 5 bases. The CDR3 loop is CARQGADTQYF. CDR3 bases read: TGTGCCAGACAGGGGGCAGACACCCAGTAC.

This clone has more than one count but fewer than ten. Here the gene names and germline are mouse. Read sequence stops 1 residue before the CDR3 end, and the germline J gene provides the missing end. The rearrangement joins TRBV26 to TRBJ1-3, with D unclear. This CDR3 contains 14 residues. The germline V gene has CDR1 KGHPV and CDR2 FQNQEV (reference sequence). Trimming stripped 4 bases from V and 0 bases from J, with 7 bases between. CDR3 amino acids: CASSHGNSGNTLYF. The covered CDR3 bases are TGTGCCAGCAGTCACGGGAATTCTGGAAATACGCTCTAT.

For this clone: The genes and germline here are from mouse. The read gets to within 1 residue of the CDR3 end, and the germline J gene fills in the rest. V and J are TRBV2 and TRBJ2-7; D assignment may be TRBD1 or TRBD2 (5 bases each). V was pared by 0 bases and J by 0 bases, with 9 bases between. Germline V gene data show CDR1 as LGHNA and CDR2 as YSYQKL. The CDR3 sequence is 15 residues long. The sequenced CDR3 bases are TGTGCCAGCAGCCAAGATCGGGGGAGCTCCTATGAACAGTAC. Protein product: CASSQDRGSSYEQY. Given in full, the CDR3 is CASSQDRGSSYEQYF.

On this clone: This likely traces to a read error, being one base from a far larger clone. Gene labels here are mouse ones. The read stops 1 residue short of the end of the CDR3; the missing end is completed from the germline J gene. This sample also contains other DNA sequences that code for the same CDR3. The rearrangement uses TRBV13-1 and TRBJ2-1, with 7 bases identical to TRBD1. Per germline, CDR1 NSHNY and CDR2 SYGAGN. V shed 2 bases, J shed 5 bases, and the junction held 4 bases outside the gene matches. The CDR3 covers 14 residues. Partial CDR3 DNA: TGTGCCAGCAGTGACCGGACAGGAAATGCTGAGCAGTTC. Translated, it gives CASSDRTGNAEQF. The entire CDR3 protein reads CASSDRTGNAEQFF.

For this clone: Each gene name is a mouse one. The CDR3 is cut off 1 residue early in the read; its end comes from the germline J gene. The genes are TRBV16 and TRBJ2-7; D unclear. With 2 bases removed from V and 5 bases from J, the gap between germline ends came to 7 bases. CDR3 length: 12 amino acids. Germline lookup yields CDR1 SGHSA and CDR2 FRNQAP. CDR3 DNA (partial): TGTGCAAGCAGCTTAAGGAGGGATGAACAGTAC. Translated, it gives CASSLRRDEQY. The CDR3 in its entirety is CASSLRRDEQYF.

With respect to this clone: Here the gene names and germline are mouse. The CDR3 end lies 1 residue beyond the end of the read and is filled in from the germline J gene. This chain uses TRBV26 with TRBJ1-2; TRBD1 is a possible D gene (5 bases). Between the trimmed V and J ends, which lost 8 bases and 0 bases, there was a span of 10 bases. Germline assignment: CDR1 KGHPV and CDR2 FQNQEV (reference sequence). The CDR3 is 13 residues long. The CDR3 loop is CASGGRANSDYTF. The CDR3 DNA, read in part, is TGTGCCAGCGGGGGAAGAGCAAACTCCGACTACACC.

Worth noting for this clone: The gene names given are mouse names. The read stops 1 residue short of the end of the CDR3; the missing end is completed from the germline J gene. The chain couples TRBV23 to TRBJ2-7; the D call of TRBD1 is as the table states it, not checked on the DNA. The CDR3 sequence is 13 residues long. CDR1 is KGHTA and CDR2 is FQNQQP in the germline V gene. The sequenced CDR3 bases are TGCTCCAGCAGTCAATCCATCTCCTATGAACAGTAC. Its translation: CSSSQSISYEQY. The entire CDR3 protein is CSSSQSISYEQYF.

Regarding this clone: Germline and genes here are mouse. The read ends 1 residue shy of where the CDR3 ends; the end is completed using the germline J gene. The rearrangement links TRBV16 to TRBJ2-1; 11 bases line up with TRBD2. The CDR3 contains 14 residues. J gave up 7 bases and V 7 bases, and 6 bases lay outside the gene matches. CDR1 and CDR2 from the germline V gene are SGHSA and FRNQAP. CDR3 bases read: TGTGCAAGCAAGAGAGGGACTGGGGGCGCTGAGCAGTTC. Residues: CASKRGTGGAEQF. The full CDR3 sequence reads CASKRGTGGAEQFF.

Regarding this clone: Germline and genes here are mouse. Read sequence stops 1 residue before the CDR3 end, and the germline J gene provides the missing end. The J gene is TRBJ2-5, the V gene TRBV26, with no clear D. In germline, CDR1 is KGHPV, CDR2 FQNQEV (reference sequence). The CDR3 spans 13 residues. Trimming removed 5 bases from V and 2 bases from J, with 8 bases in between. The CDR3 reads CASSTGSQDTQYF. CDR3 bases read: TGTGCCAGCAGTACCGGGAGCCAAGACACCCAGTAC. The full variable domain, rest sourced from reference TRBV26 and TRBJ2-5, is NSKVIQTPRYLVKGQGQKAKMRCIPEKGHPVVFWYQQNKNNEFKFLINFQNQEVLQQIDMTEKRFSAECPSNSPCSLEIQSSEAGDSALYLCASSTGSQDTQYFGPGTRLLVL.

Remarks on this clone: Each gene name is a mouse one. CDR3 protein: CASSRTGSQNTLYF. CDR3 DNA (partial): TGTGCCAGCAGTAGGACAGGGAGTCAAAACACCTTGTAC. The chain uses TRBV26 and TRBJ2-4; TRBD1 agrees at 8 bases. The CDR3 end falls 1 residue outside the read, so it is completed with the germline J gene. Germline V gene lookup returns CDR1 KGHPV and CDR2 FQNQEV (reference sequence). Trimming at V came to 5 bases and at J to 0 bases, leaving 1 base not matched to a gene. CDR3 length: 14 residues.

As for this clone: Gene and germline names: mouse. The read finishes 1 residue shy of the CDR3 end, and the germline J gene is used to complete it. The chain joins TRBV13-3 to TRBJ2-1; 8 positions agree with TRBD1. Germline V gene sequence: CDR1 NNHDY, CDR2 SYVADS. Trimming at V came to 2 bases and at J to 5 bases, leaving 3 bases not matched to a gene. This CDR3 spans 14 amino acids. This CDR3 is CASSDRTGNAEQFF. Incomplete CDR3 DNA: TGTGCCAGCAGTGACCGGACAGGGAATGCTGAGCAGTTC.

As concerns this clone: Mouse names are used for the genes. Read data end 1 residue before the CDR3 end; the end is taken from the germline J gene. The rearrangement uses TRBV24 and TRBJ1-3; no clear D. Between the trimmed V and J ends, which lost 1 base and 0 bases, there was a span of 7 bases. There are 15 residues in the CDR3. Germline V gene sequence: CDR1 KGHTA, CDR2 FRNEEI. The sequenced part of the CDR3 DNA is TGTGCCAGCAGTCTGTCTCAGTCTTCTGGAAATACGCTCTAT. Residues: CASSLSQSSGNTLY. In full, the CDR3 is CASSLSQSSGNTLYF.

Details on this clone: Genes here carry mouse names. The CDR3 is CAWSLDYEQYF. The covered CDR3 bases are TGTGCCTGGAGTCTAGACTATGAACAGTAC. The rearrangement joins TRBV31 to TRBJ2-7, with unresolved D. The CDR3 end falls 1 residue outside the read, so it is completed with the germline J gene. Germline V lookup: CDR1 GKSSPN, CDR2 SITVG. The CDR3 consists of 11 residues. Between the trimmed V and J ends, which lost 0 bases and 3 bases, there was a span of 3 bases. The full variable domain, in which reference TRBV31 and TRBJ2-7 provide the parts outside the CDR3, is AQTIHQWPVAEIKAVGSPLSLGCTIKGKSSPNLYWYWQATGGTLQQLFYSITVGQVESVVQLNLSASRPKDDQFILSTEKLLLSHSGFYLCAWSLDYEQYFGPGTRLTVL.

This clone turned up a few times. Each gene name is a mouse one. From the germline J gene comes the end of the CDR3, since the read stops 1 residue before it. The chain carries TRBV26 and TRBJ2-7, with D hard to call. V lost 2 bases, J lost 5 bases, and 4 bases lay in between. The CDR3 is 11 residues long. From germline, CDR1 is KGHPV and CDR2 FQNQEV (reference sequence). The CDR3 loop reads CASSLGDEQYF. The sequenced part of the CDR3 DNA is TGTGCCAGCAGTCTGGGGGATGAACAGTAC.

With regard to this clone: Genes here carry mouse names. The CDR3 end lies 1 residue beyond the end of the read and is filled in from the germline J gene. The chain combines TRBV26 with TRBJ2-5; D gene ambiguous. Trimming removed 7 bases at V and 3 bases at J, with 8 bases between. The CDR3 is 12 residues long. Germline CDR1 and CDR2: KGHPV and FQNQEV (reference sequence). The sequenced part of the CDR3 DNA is TGTGCCAGCAACCGGGTTCAAGACACCCAGTAC. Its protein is CASNRVQDTQY. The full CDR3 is CASNRVQDTQYF.

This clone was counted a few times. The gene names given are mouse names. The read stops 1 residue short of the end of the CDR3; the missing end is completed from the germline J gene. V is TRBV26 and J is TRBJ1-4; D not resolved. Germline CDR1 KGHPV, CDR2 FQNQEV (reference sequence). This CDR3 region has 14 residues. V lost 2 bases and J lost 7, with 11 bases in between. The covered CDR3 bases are TGTGCCAGCAGTCTGGGACGCTTCACCGAAAGATTATTT. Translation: CASSLGRFTERLF. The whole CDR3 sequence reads CASSLGRFTERLFF.

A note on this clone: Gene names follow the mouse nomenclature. This chain's CDR3 is CASGDRERNTLYF. CDR3 bases read: TGTGCCAGCGGCGACAGGGAACGGAACACCTTGTAC. V and J are TRBV13-2 and TRBJ2-4; TRBD1 matches at 7 bases. The observed sequence ends 1 residue before the CDR3 terminus, with the missing tail filled in from the germline J gene. This CDR3 is 13 amino acids long. After removal of 5 bases from V and 6 bases from J, the junction contained 6 bases not matched to a gene. Germline CDR1 is NNHNN and CDR2 is SYGAGS (reference sequence).

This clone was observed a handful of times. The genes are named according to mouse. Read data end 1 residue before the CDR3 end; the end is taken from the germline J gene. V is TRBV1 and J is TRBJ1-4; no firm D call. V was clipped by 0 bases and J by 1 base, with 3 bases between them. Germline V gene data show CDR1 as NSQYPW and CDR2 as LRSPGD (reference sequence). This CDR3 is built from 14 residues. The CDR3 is CTCSADNSNERLFF. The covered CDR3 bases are TGCACCTGCAGTGCAGACAATTCCAACGAAAGATTATTT.

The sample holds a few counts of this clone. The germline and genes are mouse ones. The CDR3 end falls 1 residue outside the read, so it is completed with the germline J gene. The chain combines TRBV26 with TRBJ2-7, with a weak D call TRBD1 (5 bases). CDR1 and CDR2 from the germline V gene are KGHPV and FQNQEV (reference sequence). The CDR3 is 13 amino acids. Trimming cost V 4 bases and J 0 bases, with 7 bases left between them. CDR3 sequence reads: CASSQGSSYEQYF. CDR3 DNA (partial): TGTGCCAGCAGTCAGGGGTCCTCCTATGAACAGTAC. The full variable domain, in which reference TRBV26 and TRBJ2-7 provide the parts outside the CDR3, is NSKVIQTPRYLVKGQGQKAKMRCIPEKGHPVVFWYQQNKNNEFKFLINFQNQEVLQQIDMTEKRFSAECPSNSPCSLEIQSSEAGDSALYLCASSQGSSYEQYFGPGTRLTVL.